This T cell receptor (beta chain) came from a study of long-term antiretroviral therapy in people with HIV. Trimming removed 3 bases from V and 4 bases from J, with 11 bases in between. The length of the CDR3 is 13 residues. The germline V gene encodes CDR1 SGDLS and CDR2 YYNGEE. Run at survey level, the immunoSEQ assay was version v3.0. Sequenced by immunoSEQ multiplex PCR; TCRdb stores in-frame clones only, minus some. The profile shows tens of thousands of clones, roughly 80% of them singletons. The sequencing here drew on unsorted PBMCs, taken 1.5 years after starting antiretroviral therapy. The receptor comes from a man younger than 30 with HIV. The chain employs TRBV9 and TRBJ2-7; D is ambiguous. CDR3 bases: TGTGCCAGCAGCGCCCACGACCGGTACGAGCAGTACTTC. Translation: CASSAHDRYEQYF.